The 28 T cell receptor beta chains below come from one sample, sequenced in a study of T cells in Graves' hyperthyroidism and ophthalmopathy. Amplification yielded TCR beta CDR3 regions, with RNA transcripts as the source. TCR CDR3 regions were first amplified by RT-PCR with HTBI primers. TCRdb re-analysed the multiplex PCR reads in MiXCR, keeping a single row per CDR3 protein. The sample includes approximately 690,000 distinct CDR3 sequences, about 20% of them seen just once. Sequenced material: blood. These TCRs come from a man younger than 45 with Graves' ophthalmopathy.

Regarding this clonotype: The CDR3 carries no conserved terminal phenylalanine or tryptophan, so it likely arises from a read error. The CDR3 reads CASTLDRGTGELFS. The CDR3 DNA reads as TGTGCCAGCACCCTCGACAGGGGCACCGGGGAGCTGTTTTCT. The J gene is TRBJ2-2, the V gene TRBV6-1, with 8 bases aligning to TRBD1. Germline V gene data show CDR1 as MNHNS and CDR2 as SASEGT. The CDR3 contains 14 residues. V gave up 7 bases and J gave up 4 bases; unmatched junction bases: 5.

This clonotype was seen a handful of times. The V gene is TRBV7-9, the J gene TRBJ1-4; no clear D gene. This CDR3 is 16 amino acids long. Deletions cut 5 bases from V and 0 bases from J, with 13 bases between. The V gene's germline CDR1 is SEHNR and CDR2 FQNEAQ (reference sequence). In DNA form, the CDR3 reads TGTGCCAGCAGCCCTCGACAAGTTGCAACTAATGAAAAACTGTTTTTT. It codes for CASSPRQVATNEKLFF.

The rearrangement joins TRBV7-9 to TRBJ1-5; D gene uncertain. The CDR3 covers 17 residues. Trimming took off 5 bases at V and 6 bases at J, with 23 bases between the two ends. Germline CDR1 is SEHNR and CDR2 is FQNEAQ (reference sequence). CDR3 coding DNA: TGTGCCAGCAGCACAGACGCGTTGGGGTTCTCGGCTCAGCCCCAGCATTTT. Its translation is CASSTDALGFSAQPQHF.

This clonotype has just a few counts. The chain joins TRBV18 to TRBJ2-4; 8 bases are a match to TRBD1. Germline lookup yields CDR1 KGHSH and CDR2 LQKENI. The length of the CDR3 is 15 residues. The V and J ends lost 5 bases and 6 bases, in that order; junction bases with no gene match: 9. The CDR3 sequence: CASSDRGGGPNIQYF. The CDR3 coding sequence is TGTGCCAGCTCAGACAGGGGAGGAGGCCCAAACATTCAGTACTTC.

This clonotype was seen a handful of times. CDR3 protein: CASSLDVQYF. Written as DNA, the CDR3 is TGTGCCAGCAGCTTAGACGTCCAGTACTTC. The chain employs TRBV7-9 and TRBJ2-5; D is unresolved. The germline gives CDR1 SEHNR, CDR2 FQNEAQ (reference sequence). CDR3 length: 10 residues. Trimming cost V 1 base and J 10 bases, with 4 bases left between them.

The chain joins TRBV28 to TRBJ2-7, with a weak D call TRBD2 (6 bases). The V and J ends lost 2 bases and 7 bases respectively, with 24 bases between them. This CDR3 is 17 amino acids long. CDR1 is MDHEN, CDR2 SYDVKM, per germline. For the CDR3, the DNA is TGTGCCAGCAGTTTAGCTCGCGGGGCAGGCCTGAGGCGGGAGCAGTACTTC. It codes for CASSLARGAGLRREQYF.

The V and J genes are TRBV28 and TRBJ1-4; TRBD1 matches 7 bases. The germline V gene encodes CDR1 MDHEN and CDR2 SYDVKM. Trimming cost V 8 bases and J 4 bases; bases outside gene matches: 7. The CDR3 has 14 residues. CDR3 sequence: CASCPGQHNEKLFF. The CDR3 bases are TGTGCCAGCTGTCCGGGACAGCATAATGAAAAACTGTTTTTT.

V usage is TRBV5-8 and J usage is TRBJ2-7, with D perhaps given as TRBD1 or TRBD2 (7 bases each). The CDR3 contains 15 residues. V was shortened by 0 bases and J by 3 bases, with 13 bases between the two germline ends. Germline lookup yields CDR1 SGHTS and CDR2 YDEGEE. The DNA for the CDR3 is TGTGCCAGCAGCTTGGGGGGGGGACAGAACTACGAGCAGTACTTC. It codes for CASSLGGGQNYEQYF.

This clonotype was detected a few times. This sequence joins TRBV20-1 and TRBJ1-5; TRBD1 aligns across 10 bases. CDR1 is DFQATT, CDR2 SNEGSKA, per germline (reference sequence). Losses at the gene ends were 2 bases for V and 2 bases for J; bases not matched to a gene: 15. This CDR3 spans 19 amino acids. CDR3 DNA: TGCAGTGCTAGACCCAACAGGGACAGGGGAAGGATCGGCAATCAGCCCCAGCATTTT. Translation: CSARPNRDRGRIGNQPQHF.

In its sample, this clonotype was seen a few times. The chain combines TRBV7-2 with TRBJ1-3; 7 nucleotides match TRBD1. The germline gives CDR1 SGHTA, CDR2 FQGNSA. The V and J ends lost 4 bases and 7 bases, in that order; junction bases with no gene match: 10. The CDR3 runs to 15 residues. The CDR3 spells CASSSEGGAGNTIYF. Written as DNA, the CDR3 is TGTGCCAGCAGCTCGGAAGGGGGCGCGGGGAACACCATATATTTT.

The table lists this clonotype with a few counts. The gene calls are TRBV19 and TRBJ2-7; D is perhaps TRBD2 (6 bases). Trimming removed 9 bases from V and 3 bases from J, with 18 bases in between. CDR1 and CDR2 (germline): LNHDA, SQIVND (reference sequence). The CDR3 is 14 residues long. The CDR3, as DNA: TGTGCCAGGCTTTCCTCGGGCGGGAACTACGAGCAGTACTTC. It encodes CARLSSGGNYEQYF.

V and J are TRBV6-1 and TRBJ2-1, with 10 bases matching TRBD2. Germline CDR1 reads MNHNS; CDR2 reads SASEGT. The CDR3 sequence is 17 residues long. After removal of 6 bases from V and 2 bases from J, the junction contained 10 bases not matched to a gene. The CDR3 is CASSKSLAGVAYNEQFF. CDR3 coding DNA: TGTGCCAGCAGCAAAAGCCTAGCGGGAGTGGCCTACAATGAGCAGTTCTTC.

This clonotype was found many times. The chain carries TRBV30 and TRBJ1-1; D unclear. The CDR3 loop spans 11 amino acids. Germline values: CDR1 GTSNPN, CDR2 SVGIG (reference sequence). Trimming pared 7 bases from V and 7 bases from J, leaving 13 bases between. CDR3 coding DNA: TGTGCCTCCTCGCCCAGGTTTGAAGCTTTCTTT. It specifies CASSPRFEAFF.

The rearrangement uses TRBV5-4 and TRBJ1-4, with no clear D. V was pared by 0 bases and J by 8 bases, with 8 bases between. The CDR3 is 13 residues long. Germline V gene data show CDR1 as SGHNT and CDR2 as YYREEE (reference sequence). CDR3 residues: CASSLAREEKLFF. The DNA for the CDR3 is TGTGCCAGCAGCTTGGCCCGGGAGGAAAAACTGTTTTTT.

The CDR3 DNA follows: TGTGCCAGCAGTGAAGCCCATAAATCGGGAGCTGGGTACAATGAGCAGTTCTTC. Residues: CASSEAHKSGAGYNEQFF. This rearrangement joins TRBV2 to TRBJ2-1, with D perhaps TRBD2 (6 bases). Germline assignment: CDR1 SNHLY and CDR2 FYNNEI. The V end was cut by 0 bases, the J end by 4 bases, with 19 bases between. The CDR3 covers 18 residues.

Only a few counts were recorded for this clonotype. The chain links TRBV6-6 to TRBJ2-1; 7 bases fit TRBD2. Trimming at V came to 0 bases and at J to 6 bases, leaving 14 bases not matched to a gene. The CDR3 sequence is 18 residues long. The germline V gene encodes CDR1 MNHNY and CDR2 SVGAGI (reference sequence). The CDR3 sequence: CASSYSQGGGGPINEQFF. DNA for the CDR3: TGTGCCAGCAGTTACTCCCAGGGTGGGGGAGGGCCAATCAATGAGCAGTTCTTC.

This clonotype has a count of ten or more. V gene TRBV3-1 combines with J gene TRBJ2-7, with D maybe TRBD1 (6 bases). Germline V gene lookup returns CDR1 LGHDT and CDR2 YNNKEL (reference sequence). This CDR3 is 14 amino acids long. Trimming took 2 bases from V and 7 from J, leaving 15 bases between them. The CDR3, as DNA: TGTGCCAGCAGCCAAAAGGTAGGACAGATTGAGCAGTACTTC. Translated: CASSQKVGQIEQYF.

The chain is built from TRBV9 and TRBJ2-5; 9 bases are a match to TRBD2. The junction had 9 bases not matched to a gene; V was cut back by 4 bases and J by 2 bases. Germline loops: CDR1 SGDLS, CDR2 YYNGEE. The CDR3 extends over 16 amino acids. As DNA, the CDR3 is TGTGCCAGCAGCTCGCTGGGTAGCGGGAGACAAGAGACCCAGTACTTC. This codes for CASSSLGSGRQETQYF.

The rearrangement links TRBV9 to TRBJ2-2, with D maybe TRBD2 (6 bases). The V gene lost 5 bases and the J gene lost 7 bases, with 21 bases spanning the gap. Germline lookup yields CDR1 SGDLS and CDR2 YYNGEE. This CDR3 is built from 16 residues. Here the CDR3 reads CASRPDASEGLGELFF. The CDR3 nucleotides are TGTGCCAGCAGACCAGATGCTAGCGAGGGGCTCGGGGAGCTGTTTTTT. Drawing the rest from reference TRBV9 and TRBJ2-2, the complete variable domain is DSGVTQTPKHLITATGQRVTLRCSPRSGDLSVYWYQQSLDQGLQFLIQYYNGEERAKGNILERFSAQQFPDLHSELNLSSLELGDSALYFCASRPDASEGLGELFFGEGSRLTVL.

In its sample, this clonotype was seen a few times. The chain recombines TRBV4-1 with TRBJ1-6; no definite D call. V lost 3 bases and J lost 5, with 8 bases in between. This CDR3 region has 14 residues. Germline CDR1 MGHRA, CDR2 YSYEKL. In nucleotides, the CDR3 is TGCGCCAGCAGCCAGCGGCCAGATAATTCACCCCTCCACTTT. Protein sequence: CASSQRPDNSPLHF.

This clonotype turned up a few times. The junction departs from the called germline gene at one end, perhaps through a read error. This chain's CDR3 is CTSSPDGYEQYF. DNA of the CDR3: TGTACCAGCAGCCCTGACGGCTACGAGCAGTACTTC. This chain uses TRBV11-2 with TRBJ2-7; D call uncertain. The CDR3 length is 12 residues. Germline assignment: CDR1 SGHAT and CDR2 FQNNGV.

The rearrangement joins TRBV20-1 to TRBJ2-3; a possible D gene is TRBD2 (6 bases). Trimming stripped 5 bases from V and 1 base from J, with 13 bases between. The CDR3 sequence is 14 residues long. Germline V gene sequence: CDR1 DFQATT, CDR2 SNEGSKA (reference sequence). The CDR3 region is CSAGYSGRTDTQYF. CDR3 DNA sequence: TGCAGTGCTGGGTATAGCGGCCGCACAGATACGCAGTATTTT.

Many counts were recorded for this clonotype. The chain has TRBV6-1 and TRBJ1-1; the D gene is possibly TRBD1 (5 bases). The CDR3 loop spans 14 amino acids. The germline V gene encodes CDR1 MNHNS and CDR2 SASEGT. V was trimmed by 10 bases and J by 0 bases, leaving 15 bases between them. The DNA for the CDR3 is TGTGCCATCGGGAGGGGCGGTATGAACACTGAAGCTTTCTTT. It encodes CAIGRGGMNTEAFF.

The chain carries TRBV30 and TRBJ2-1; 12 bases match TRBD2. CDR3 size: 15 residues. V dropped 5 bases and J dropped 5; count of bases not matched to a gene: 7. Germline CDR1 GTSNPN, CDR2 SVGIG (reference sequence). CDR3 region: CAWGTSGLPDNEQFF. In DNA form, the CDR3 reads TGTGCCTGGGGGACTAGCGGGCTCCCCGACAATGAGCAGTTCTTC. The whole variable domain, remainder taken from reference TRBV30 and TRBJ2-1, is SQTIHQWPATLVQPVGSPLSLECTVEGTSNPNLYWYRQAAGRGLQLLFYSVGIGQISSEVPQNLSASRPQDRQFILSSKKLLLSDSGFYLCAWGTSGLPDNEQFFGPGTRLTVL.

This chain joins TRBV20-1 and TRBJ2-7; the D is unclear. CDR1 is DFQATT and CDR2 is SNEGSKA in the germline V gene (reference sequence). CDR3 length: 13 amino acids. The CDR3 sequence is CSARAADSYEQYF. Here the CDR3 DNA reads TGCAGCGCTCGCGCGGCAGACTCCTACGAGCAGTACTTC.

As concerns this clonotype: This could be a read error, since a much larger clone is one nucleotide away. The rearrangement links TRBV28 to TRBJ2-7, with a tentative D call TRBD1 (6 bases). CDR1 MDHEN and CDR2 SYDVKM come from the germline V gene. This CDR3 comprises 14 residues. The CDR3 nucleotides read TGTGTCAGCACTAATCCGGGACATATCTACGAGCAGTACTTC. Residues: CVSTNPGHIYEQYF.

The rearrangement uses TRBV4-1 and TRBJ1-2; a weak D match, TRBD1 (5 bases). Trimming removed 0 bases at V and 3 bases at J, with 8 bases between. Germline-derived CDR1 and CDR2 are MGHRA and YSYEKL. The CDR3 contains 14 residues. CDR3 amino acids: CASSQDSGDYGYTF. The CDR3, as DNA: TGCGCCAGCAGCCAAGATTCGGGGGACTATGGCTACACCTTC.

There are a few counts of this clonotype. This may arise from a read error, as a much more abundant clone is one base away. This sequence joins TRBV6-2 or TRBV6-3 and TRBJ2-1; tentatively, D is TRBD2 (6 bases). The germline gives CDR1 MNHEY, CDR2 SVGEGT. Trimming took 5 bases from V and 10 from J, leaving 21 bases between them. CDR3 length: 15 residues. The CDR3 is CASSLGGPGLYEQFF. The CDR3 DNA is TGTGCCAGCAGTCTCGGAGGGCCGGGACTCTACGAGCAGTTCTTC.